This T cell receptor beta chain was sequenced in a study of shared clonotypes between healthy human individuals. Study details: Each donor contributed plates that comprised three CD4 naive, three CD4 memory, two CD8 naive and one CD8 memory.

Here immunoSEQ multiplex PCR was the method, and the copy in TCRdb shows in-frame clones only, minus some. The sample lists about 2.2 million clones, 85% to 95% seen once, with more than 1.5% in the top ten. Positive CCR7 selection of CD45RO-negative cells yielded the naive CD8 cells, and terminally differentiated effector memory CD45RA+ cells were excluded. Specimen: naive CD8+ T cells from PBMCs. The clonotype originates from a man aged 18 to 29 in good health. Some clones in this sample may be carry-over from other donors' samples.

CDR3 DNA: TGTGCCAGCAGCCCGCGAGCGGGAGGGCCCGGAGAGACCCAGTACTTC. Protein sequence: CASSPRAGGPGETQYF. V usage is TRBV7-9 and J usage is TRBJ2-5; 10 bases fit TRBD2. Germline V gene data show CDR1 as SEHNR and CDR2 as FQNEAQ (reference sequence). Trimming at V came to 5 bases and at J to 4 bases, leaving 10 bases not matched to a gene. The CDR3 loop spans 16 amino acids.